What follows are 13 T cell receptor beta chains derived from one specimen sequenced in a study of blood T cell repertoires in COVID-19. TCRdb's copy holds only in-frame clones and misses some; the assay was immunoSEQ multiplex PCR. The sample includes about 260,000 clones, about 88% seen only once; the top ten take nearly 2%. The sequencing sample was made of peripheral blood. The receptors derive from a man aged 25 to 40 with active or convalescent COVID-19.

The CDR3 protein is CSVQTSSGANVLTF. The CDR3 DNA is TGCAGCGTTCAAACCAGCTCTGGGGCCAACGTCCTGACTTTC. This rearrangement joins TRBV29-1 to TRBJ2-6, with D uncertain. The germline V and J ends were trimmed by 5 bases and 0 bases, with 8 bases remaining between them. CDR3 length equals 14 residues. Per germline, CDR1 SQVTM and CDR2 ANQGSEA.

The gene calls are TRBV15 and TRBJ2-1, with 11 bases lining up with TRBD2. In germline, CDR1 is LNHNV, CDR2 YYDKDF (reference sequence). With V trimmed by 3 bases and J by 14 bases, 9 bases remained unmatched. The CDR3 contains 14 residues. This CDR3 reads CATSRMVAGGLEFF. In nucleotides, the CDR3 is TGTGCCACCAGCAGGATGGTAGCGGGGGGGCTGGAGTTCTTC.

The chain employs TRBV28 and TRBJ1-2; 8 nucleotides line up with TRBD1. Unmatched junction bases numbered 14, after V lost 6 bases and J lost 8 bases. The germline CDR1 and CDR2 sequences are MDHEN and SYDVKM. This CDR3 is built from 15 residues. The CDR3 DNA reads as TGTGCCAGCAGCTCCGGGGCCGGACAGGGTGACGGCTACACCTTC. Translation: CASSSGAGQGDGYTF.

This chain links TRBV7-7 with TRBJ2-7, with D maybe TRBD2 (5 bases). CDR3 length: 14 amino acids. In germline, CDR1 is SSHAT, CDR2 FNYEAQ (reference sequence). The V and J ends lost 5 bases and 4 bases respectively, with 15 bases between them. The CDR3 DNA follows: TGTGCCAGCAGCGTGGAGGACGGAGTTTACGAGCAGTACTTC. Residues: CASSVEDGVYEQYF.

J is TRBJ1-2 and V is TRBV19; D is ambiguous. Germline V gene data show CDR1 as LNHDA and CDR2 as SQIVND (reference sequence). CDR3 length: 12 amino acids. Trimming cost V 8 bases and J 3 bases, with 10 bases left between them. This CDR3 reads CASSTVYYGYTF. In nucleotides, the CDR3 is TGTGCCAGTTCCACGGTTTACTATGGCTACACCTTC.

CDR3 sequence reads: CASSSWGRGGQPQHF. The CDR3 nucleotides read TGTGCCAGCAGTTCTTGGGGTAGAGGGGGTCAGCCCCAGCATTTT. The chain links TRBV27 to TRBJ1-5; TRBD1 might be the D (6 bases). Germline V gene data show CDR1 as MNHEY and CDR2 as SMNVEV (reference sequence). V lost 4 bases and J 6 bases, leaving 16 bases between the germline ends. This CDR3 spans 15 amino acids.

The chain carries TRBV5-4 and TRBJ2-7, with 8 bases fitting TRBD2. Germline V gives CDR1 SGHNT, CDR2 YYREEE (reference sequence). The trim removed 3 bases at V and 3 bases at J, leaving 5 bases unmatched. The CDR3 has 14 amino acids. The CDR3 DNA is TGTGCCAGCAGCTCGAAGAGCGGGGGCTACGAGCAGTACTTC. Translated, it gives CASSSKSGGYEQYF.

The table lists this clone with a few counts. The chain joins TRBV10-3 to TRBJ1-5; 9 bases fit TRBD1. The J segment lost 5 bases and the V segment lost 6 bases, leaving 2 bases of the junction unmatched. The CDR3 is made up of 13 amino acids. The germline V gene has CDR1 ENHRY and CDR2 SYGVKD. The CDR3 here is CAISRQGDQPQHF. The DNA for the CDR3 is TGTGCCATCAGCCGACAGGGGGATCAGCCCCAGCATTTT.

The chain links TRBV2 to TRBJ2-3; perhaps TRBD1 as D (6 bases). V lost 7 bases, J lost 1 base, and 15 bases lay in between. The germline V gene has CDR1 SNHLY and CDR2 FYNNEI. The CDR3 runs 15 residues. CDR3 nucleotides: TGTGCCAGCAAGTATGGGCCAGGGGGCACAGATACGCAGTATTTT. Translation: CASKYGPGGTDTQYF.

This clone was seen once. The CDR3 loop reads CASSPRTSGGPSQYF. CDR3 coding DNA: TGTGCCAGCAGTCCCCGGACTAGCGGGGGGCCTTCGCAGTACTTC. The genes are TRBV6-5 and TRBJ2-5, with 14 bases that match TRBD2. Germline CDR1 is MNHEY and CDR2 is SVGAGI. This CDR3 spans 15 amino acids. V was clipped by 5 bases and J by 11 bases; unmatched bases: 10.

The V gene is TRBV6-2 or TRBV6-3, the J gene TRBJ1-1, with TRBD1 matching 9 bases. Germline V gives CDR1 MNHEY, CDR2 SVGEGT. The CDR3 sequence is 17 residues long. Germline trimming cut 6 bases from V and 6 bases from J; bases unmatched to any gene: 17. Here the CDR3 DNA reads TGTGCCAGCAGCACTGCAGTCCGGGACAGGGACCCCCCTGAAGCTTTCTTT. Protein product: CASSTAVRDRDPPEAFF.

This sequence joins TRBV29-1 and TRBJ2-1; maybe TRBD2 (6 bases). The V gene's germline CDR1 is SQVTM and CDR2 ANQGSEA. The CDR3 runs to 12 residues. V was cut by 7 bases and J by 7 bases, with 14 bases left in between. CDR3 nucleotides: TGCAGCGGCGGAGGGGTAGAAAATGAGCAGTTCTTC. It specifies CSGGGVENEQFF.

A single count supports this clone. The chain has TRBV11-3 and TRBJ2-2, with 7 bases that match TRBD1. Trimming took 5 bases from V and 0 from J; bases not matched to a gene: 6. This CDR3 has 16 amino acids. Looked up from germline, CDR1 is SGHNT and CDR2 is YENEEA. The CDR3 here is CASSHSGQANTGELFF. DNA for the CDR3: TGTGCCAGCAGCCACAGCGGACAGGCGAACACCGGGGAGCTGTTTTTT. The full variable domain, its missing parts supplied by reference TRBV11-3 and TRBJ2-2, is EAGVVQSPRYKIIEKKQPVAFWCNPISGHNTLYWYLQNLGQGPELLIRYENEEAVDDSQLPKDRFSAERLKGVDSTLKIQPAELGDSAVYLCASSHSGQANTGELFFGEGSRLTVL.